Shown below are 7 T cell receptor beta chains from a single sample sequenced in a study of blood T cells in healthy people across ages. Primed by a sample-barcoded 5' primer and a J-beta primer mix, a second PCR proceeded for about 7 to 11 cycles. TCRdb re-called the 5' RACE reads with MiXCR, one entry per CDR3 protein. The sample includes 1.8 million or so distinct CDR3 sequences, 39% of them seen just once. The sequenced sample was blood. The receptors were sampled from a human donor in good health.

This clonotype was seen at least ten times. At one end, the junction sequence differs from germline, possibly due to a read error. The chain is built from TRBV4-3 and TRBJ2-7; the D call may be TRBD1 or TRBD2 (6 bases each). CDR3 length: 13 amino acids. The germline V gene has CDR1 LGHNA and CDR2 YSLEER. The CDR3, as DNA: TGTGCCAGCAGCCAAGGGGGGACCTACGAGCAGTACTTC. This gives the protein CASSQGGTYEQYF.

V and J are TRBV20-1 and TRBJ1-2; D possibly corresponds to TRBD1 (6 bases). The length of the CDR3 is 13 residues. Germline CDR1 and CDR2: DFQATT and SNEGSKA (reference sequence). The CDR3 DNA follows: TGCACCGCGCCGGCAGGGGTGAACTATGGCTACACCTTC. Translation gives CTAPAGVNYGYTF.

J is TRBJ2-5 and V is TRBV5-1; D is perhaps TRBD1 or TRBD2 (5 bases each). Germline V CDR1 and CDR2: SGHRS, YFSETQ. This CDR3 contains 17 residues. V shed 2 bases and J shed 5 bases, with 22 bases lying between them. CDR3 in DNA: TGCGCCAGCAGCTTTGGGGACGAAAGCGGCGAGGGGGAGACCCAGTACTTC. This gives the protein CASSFGDESGEGETQYF.

The chain links TRBV4-1 to TRBJ2-5; the match to TRBD1 covers 7 bases. Germline V gene data show CDR1 as MGHRA and CDR2 as YSYEKL. J was trimmed by 2 bases and V by 2 bases; bases with no gene match: 8. The CDR3 spans 16 residues. CDR3 amino acids: CASSQLIGTVQETQYF. The CDR3, as DNA: TGCGCCAGCAGCCAACTTATCGGGACAGTACAAGAGACCCAGTACTTC.

The gene calls are TRBV6-2 or TRBV6-3 and TRBJ2-4; D possibly corresponds to TRBD1 (5 bases). Trimming removed 8 bases from V and 7 bases from J, with 18 bases in between. This CDR3 contains 14 residues. Germline V gene sequence: CDR1 MNHEY, CDR2 SVGEGT. CDR3 in DNA: TGTGCCAGCCGGAGTCCGGCAGGGTGGAACATTCAGTACTTC. Encoded protein: CASRSPAGWNIQYF.

V is TRBV10-3 and J is TRBJ1-2; D unresolved. The ends were cut back, 2 bases at V and 0 bases at J, with 13 bases in the middle. The CDR3 consists of 16 residues. Germline V lookup: CDR1 ENHRY, CDR2 SYGVKD. CDR3 DNA sequence: TGTGCCATCAGTGAGAAATTTGAGGGAGCTAACTATGGCTACACCTTC. This sequence encodes CAISEKFEGANYGYTF.

This clonotype was seen only a few times. The chain recombines TRBV27 with TRBJ1-5, with TRBD1 matching 10 bases. V shed 6 bases and J 2 bases; nucleotides not matched to a gene: 7. Germline CDR1 is MNHEY and CDR2 is SMNVEV (reference sequence). The CDR3 sequence is 16 residues long. CDR3 sequence: CASSRQGAWGNQPQHF. CDR3 coding DNA: TGTGCCAGCAGCAGACAGGGGGCTTGGGGCAATCAGCCCCAGCATTTT.